The 27 T cell receptor beta chains listed next were all sequenced from one sample in a study of blood T cell repertoires in COVID-19. Measured with immunoSEQ multiplex PCR; TCRdb has only the in-frame clones, and not every one. The repertoire holds about 140,000 clones, with nearly 90% as singletons. The sequencing sample was made of peripheral blood. Source of these receptors: a man in his 70s with acute or convalescent COVID-19.

The chain combines TRBV6-7 with TRBJ1-3, with a tentative D call TRBD1 (6 bases). TRBV6-7 is an ORF; its function is uncertain. The CDR3 contains 19 residues. Trimming left V 6 bases short and J 0 bases short, with 24 bases between. CDR3 in DNA: TGTGCCAGCAGACGACACAGGGAAATTAAGCCTTCCTCTGGAAACACCATATATTTT. It encodes CASRRHREIKPSSGNTIYF.

The V and J genes are TRBV27 and TRBJ2-2; TRBD2 matches at 16 bases. The germline gives CDR1 MNHEY, CDR2 SMNVEV (reference sequence). The CDR3 consists of 22 residues. V gave up 6 bases and J gave up 5 bases; unmatched junction bases: 21. The CDR3, as DNA: TGTGCCAGCAGGGTAGGACTGGGACTAGCGGGAGGGCCGGTTTTAGGTACCGGGGAGCTGTTTTTT. Its translation: CASRVGLGLAGGPVLGTGELFF.

The chain carries TRBV2 and TRBJ2-3; maybe TRBD1 (5 bases). V lost 1 base and J lost 0, with 14 bases in between. Germline CDR1 and CDR2: SNHLY and FYNNEI. The CDR3 length is 17 residues. The CDR3 loop is CASSEGWGGGSTDTQYF. The CDR3 DNA reads as TGTGCCAGCAGTGAAGGATGGGGCGGCGGTAGCACAGATACGCAGTATTTT.

The chain has TRBV2 and TRBJ2-1; TRBD2 matches at 10 bases. Germline V gives CDR1 SNHLY, CDR2 FYNNEI. This CDR3 is 15 amino acids long. J lost 5 bases, V lost 7 bases, and 8 bases had no gene match. CDR3 region: CASNRAGGPNNEQFF. CDR3 sequence (DNA): TGTGCCAGCAATAGAGCGGGGGGGCCAAACAATGAGCAGTTCTTC.

The rearrangement links TRBV5-4 to TRBJ1-3; D is unclear. V lost 0 bases and J 2 bases, leaving 6 bases between the germline ends. Germline values: CDR1 SGHNT, CDR2 YYREEE (reference sequence). This CDR3 region has 14 residues. CDR3 in amino acids: CASSLGTAGNTIYF. CDR3 in DNA: TGTGCCAGCAGCTTGGGGACTGCTGGAAACACCATATATTTT. Variable domain in full (rest from reference TRBV5-4 and TRBJ1-3): ETGVTQSPTHLIKTRGQQVTLRCSSQSGHNTVSWYQQALGQGPQFIFQYYREEENGRGNFPPRFSGLQFPNYSSELNVNALELDDSALYLCASSLGTAGNTIYFGEGSWLTVV.

The chain employs TRBV27 and TRBJ1-2, with TRBD1 as a possible D gene (6 bases). The CDR3 totals 14 residues. Per germline, CDR1 MNHEY and CDR2 SMNVEV (reference sequence). V lost 5 bases and J 7 bases, leaving 17 bases between the germline ends. The chain's CDR3 is CASSPQGQGFGYTF. As DNA, the CDR3 is TGTGCCAGCAGTCCCCAGGGGCAGGGGTTTGGCTACACCTTC.

The chain couples TRBV29-1 to TRBJ2-3; TRBD2 aligns across 12 bases. After removal of 6 bases from V and 6 bases from J, the junction contained 4 bases not matched to a gene. The germline V gene has CDR1 SQVTM and CDR2 ANQGSEA. The CDR3 contains 13 residues. The CDR3 DNA follows: TGCAGCGTGACTAGCGGGAGTAGTGATACGCAGTATTTT. It codes for CSVTSGSSDTQYF.

The rearrangement joins TRBV5-1 to TRBJ1-5, with D maybe TRBD1 (5 bases). Germline loops: CDR1 SGHRS, CDR2 YFSETQ. Trimming shortened V by 4 bases and J by 4 bases, and 12 bases separated the two germline ends. CDR3 size: 14 residues. The CDR3 nucleotides read TGCGCCAGCAGCCCCCAAGACAGAAATCAGCCCCAGCATTTT. This codes for CASSPQDRNQPQHF.

The chain carries TRBV12-3 or TRBV12-4 and TRBJ2-7; D is possibly TRBD2 (5 bases). Trimming removed 5 bases at V and 4 bases at J, with 9 bases between. The CDR3 has 12 amino acids. The CDR3, as DNA: TGTGCCAGCAGTGTTACTAGTTACGAGCAGTACTTC. This encodes CASSVTSYEQYF.

This chain joins TRBV6-2 or TRBV6-3 and TRBJ1-1; 9 positions agree with TRBD1. The junction had 7 bases not matched to a gene; V was cut back by 0 bases and J by 5 bases. Germline CDR1 is MNHEY and CDR2 is SVGEGT. CDR3 length: 16 residues. The CDR3 region is CASSYSNRGPFTEAFF. CDR3 in DNA: TGTGCCAGCAGTTACTCGAACAGGGGGCCATTTACTGAAGCTTTCTTT.

The rearrangement joins TRBV5-5 to TRBJ2-5, with D uncertain. The CDR3 sequence is 12 residues long. In germline, CDR1 is SGHKS, CDR2 YYEKEE (reference sequence). V lost 0 bases to trimming and J lost 4 bases, with 4 bases between them. The CDR3 is CASSLGLETQYF. The CDR3 DNA sequence: TGTGCCAGCAGCTTGGGTCTAGAGACCCAGTACTTC.

V and J are TRBV15 and TRBJ1-3; TRBD1 matches at 8 bases. The CDR3 loop spans 12 amino acids. Germline CDR1 reads LNHNV; CDR2 reads YYDKDF (reference sequence). V lost 3 bases, J lost 11 bases, and 3 bases stayed unmatched. CDR3 DNA: TGTGCCACCAGCAGGGAACAGGGGGCCATATATTTT. Protein product: CATSREQGAIYF.

The V call is TRBV7-2, the J call TRBJ2-3, with TRBD1 identical over 9 bases. The V segment lost 5 bases and the J segment 6 bases; nucleotides outside the gene matches: 9. Per germline, CDR1 SGHTA and CDR2 FQGNSA. This CDR3 has 15 residues. In DNA, the CDR3 is TGTGCCAGCAGCCTACGGGACAGGGTGTGGGATACGCAGTATTTT. As protein: CASSLRDRVWDTQYF.

This clone showed up just once. The chain joins TRBV18 to TRBJ1-1; TRBD1 might be the D (6 bases). The V and J ends lost 1 base and 0 bases respectively, with 9 bases between them. CDR1 and CDR2 from the germline V gene are KGHSH and LQKENI. The CDR3 is made up of 15 amino acids. For the CDR3, the DNA is TGTGCCAGCTCACCACGGGGGCAGATGAACACTGAAGCTTTCTTT. It yields the protein CASSPRGQMNTEAFF.

J is TRBJ2-3 and V is TRBV28, with D possibly matching TRBD2 (5 bases). The germline V gene encodes CDR1 MDHEN and CDR2 SYDVKM. This CDR3 contains 15 residues. V dropped 5 bases and J dropped 1 base, with 13 bases sitting between them. The CDR3 nucleotides read TGTGCCAGCAGTCTACTAGGATTAGGCACAGATACGCAGTATTTT. Translated: CASSLLGLGTDTQYF.

The J gene is TRBJ1-6, the V gene TRBV2; TRBD1 aligns across 7 bases. The junction had 6 bases not matched to a gene; V was cut back by 5 bases and J by 8 bases. This CDR3 has 14 residues. CDR1 SNHLY and CDR2 FYNNEI come from the germline V gene. The CDR3 nucleotides are TGTGCCAGCAGTAGGGACAGTTTTTATTCACCCCTCCACTTT. Its translation: CASSRDSFYSPLHF.

This sequence joins TRBV4-2 and TRBJ2-7, with TRBD1 matching over 9 bases. The CDR3 has 17 residues. Germline loops: CDR1 LGHNA, CDR2 YNFKEQ. V shed 0 bases, J shed 1 base, and the junction held 7 bases outside the gene matches. This CDR3 reads CASSQEARQGDSYEQYF. CDR3 DNA sequence: TGTGCCAGCAGCCAAGAGGCGCGACAGGGGGATTCCTACGAGCAGTACTTC.

The chain uses TRBV5-1 and TRBJ1-2, with D possibly being TRBD1 (6 bases). The CDR3 sequence is 15 residues long. The germline V gene encodes CDR1 SGHRS and CDR2 YFSETQ. The V gene lost 7 bases and the J gene lost 8 bases, with 24 bases spanning the gap. The CDR3 is CASSGTGTTYEGYTF. In nucleotides, the CDR3 is TGCGCCAGCTCGGGAACCGGGACAACCTATGAAGGCTACACCTTC.

This rearrangement joins TRBV11-2 to TRBJ2-3; no definite D call. The CDR3 sequence is 15 residues long. Between the trimmed V and J ends, which lost 6 bases and 0 bases, there was a span of 13 bases. Looked up from germline, CDR1 is SGHAT and CDR2 is FQNNGV. CDR3 protein: CASSGQTSSTDTQYF. CDR3 DNA sequence: TGTGCCAGCAGTGGCCAAACCTCTAGCACAGATACGCAGTATTTT.

This chain links TRBV10-1 with TRBJ1-4; D is unresolved. The germline gives CDR1 WNHNN, CDR2 SYGVQD (reference sequence). Between the trimmed V and J ends, which lost 2 bases and 7 bases, there was a span of 14 bases. There are 15 residues in the CDR3. CDR3 DNA: TGCGCCAGCAGTGAGACCACCGAGGAATTTGAAAAACTGTTTTTT. Translated, it gives CASSETTEEFEKLFF.

The V call is TRBV6-2 or TRBV6-3, the J call TRBJ2-1, with 10 bases aligning to TRBD1. In germline, CDR1 is MNHEY, CDR2 SVGEGT. This CDR3 is built from 15 residues. The trim removed 6 bases at V and 2 bases at J, leaving 4 bases unmatched. CDR3 sequence reads: CASSPGQGTYNEQFF. In DNA, the CDR3 is TGTGCCAGCAGCCCGGGACAGGGGACCTACAATGAGCAGTTCTTC.

The chain links TRBV2 to TRBJ1-4, with 9 nucleotides matching TRBD1. CDR1 is SNHLY and CDR2 is FYNNEI in the germline V gene. Trimming removed 6 bases from V and 3 bases from J; junction bases left unmatched: 5. This CDR3 has 15 residues. Here the CDR3 DNA reads TGTGCCAGCAGCCAACAGGGGGCCGCTAATGAAAAACTGTTTTTT. Translated: CASSQQGAANEKLFF.

The chain uses TRBV28 and TRBJ1-2; possibly TRBD1 for D (6 bases). V gave up 5 bases and J gave up 4 bases, with 11 bases separating them. The CDR3 runs 13 residues. Looked up from germline, CDR1 is MDHEN and CDR2 is SYDVKM. The CDR3 nucleotides are TGTGCCAGCAGTCCCGACAGGAGCTATGGCTACACCTTC. It codes for CASSPDRSYGYTF.

The chain has TRBV28 and TRBJ1-2; 12 bases align to TRBD1. This CDR3 is 16 amino acids long. The V segment lost 3 bases and the J segment 8 bases; nucleotides outside the gene matches: 10. Germline V gives CDR1 MDHEN, CDR2 SYDVKM. DNA of the CDR3: TGTGCCAGCAGTTTGAAGGGACAGGGGGCGCAGCCCGGCTACACCTTC. Protein product: CASSLKGQGAQPGYTF.

This clone was recorded once. The chain has TRBV3-1 (or the pseudogene TRBV3-2) and TRBJ2-7; 13 nucleotides line up with TRBD2. Germline trimming cut 4 bases from V and 4 bases from J; bases unmatched to any gene: 4. Germline CDR1 reads LGHDT; CDR2 reads YNNKEL (reference sequence). This CDR3 comprises 15 residues. CDR3 region: CASSPGLAGAYEQYF. CDR3 DNA sequence: TGTGCCAGCAGCCCCGGACTAGCGGGGGCATACGAGCAGTACTTC.

This chain joins TRBV7-9 and TRBJ2-3, with TRBD2 identical over 14 bases. The junction had 6 bases not matched to a gene; V was cut back by 4 bases and J by 0 bases. From germline, CDR1 is SEHNR and CDR2 FQNEAQ (reference sequence). This CDR3 region has 18 residues. The CDR3 DNA follows: TGTGCCAGCAGCTCGGGACTAGCGGGAGCCCCTAGCACAGATACGCAGTATTTT. As protein: CASSSGLAGAPSTDTQYF. The full variable domain, rest sourced from reference TRBV7-9 and TRBJ2-3, is DTGVSQNPRHKITKRGQNVTFRCDPISEHNRLYWYRQTLGQGPEFLTYFQNEAQLEKSRLLSDRFSAERPKGSFSTLEIQRTEQGDSAMYLCASSSGLAGAPSTDTQYFGPGTRLTVL.

The V call is TRBV5-1, the J call TRBJ1-1; unclear D gene. Trimming pared 0 bases from V and 7 bases from J, leaving 13 bases between. Looked up from germline, CDR1 is SGHRS and CDR2 is YFSETQ. The CDR3 has 14 residues. For the CDR3, the DNA is TGCGCCAGCAGCTTGGACGGGTCACGGGGTGAAGCTTTCTTT. It translates to CASSLDGSRGEAFF.